The 20 T cell receptor beta chains presented below share a single source sample, sequenced in a study of T cell responses to AZD1222 COVID-19 vaccine (dated by TCRdb to about 2021). The library came from the immunoSEQ multiplex PCR assay. TCRdb obtained this table from immuneACCESS and retained in-frame rearrangements with V and J assigned. These tables miss some clones; where compared with another copy, unresolved V genes account for less than half of the shortfall, and the remainder is unexplained. The sample profile shows approximately 80,000 clones; roughly 85% of them were found once. Around 3.6% of the sample goes to the ten largest clones. This specimen's time point label, interpreted: about 28 days (+/-7) after the second vaccine dose. The sequencing here drew on peripheral blood, taken 28 days after the second AZD1222 dose. The receptor source for this set is an adult who received the AZD1222 COVID-19 vaccine.

The CDR3 DNA reads TGTGCCAGCAGCCCAGCGGGCGGGGGGCAATACAATGAGCAGTTCTTC. Translating gives CASSPAGGGQYNEQFF. V usage is TRBV5-4 and J usage is TRBJ2-1; 8 bases are shared with TRBD2. V lost 4 bases, J lost 4 bases, and 10 bases stayed unmatched. Germline CDR1 SGHNT, CDR2 YYREEE (reference sequence). The CDR3 totals 16 residues.

The V call is TRBV19, the J call TRBJ1-1; maybe TRBD1 (5 bases). The CDR3 consists of 15 residues. V was pared by 4 bases and J by 4 bases, with 16 bases between. The germline gives CDR1 LNHDA, CDR2 SQIVND (reference sequence). The CDR3 region has the DNA TGTGCCAGTAGTAAGTCCAAGCAGGGTAGCACTGAAGCTTTCTTT. It codes for CASSKSKQGSTEAFF.

This chain connects TRBV6-5 to TRBJ2-3; TRBD2 matches at 11 bases. Germline loops: CDR1 MNHEY, CDR2 SVGAGI. CDR3 length: 12 amino acids. V lost 9 bases and J lost 6; bases outside the gene matches: 2. The CDR3 is CASLAGGDTQYF. The DNA for the CDR3 is TGTGCCAGTTTAGCGGGGGGGGATACGCAGTATTTT.

This chain uses TRBV28 with TRBJ2-6; maybe TRBD1 (6 bases). The CDR3 consists of 19 residues. Trimming shortened V by 1 base and J by 2 bases, and 18 bases separated the two germline ends. Germline V CDR1 and CDR2: MDHEN, SYDVKM. The CDR3 nucleotides read TGTGCCAGCAGTTTATCCCGAAGGGGGTGGTCAACTGGGGCCAACGTCCTGACTTTC. It yields the protein CASSLSRRGWSTGANVLTF.

The table lists this clone with a few counts. The chain joins TRBV6-5 to TRBJ1-3; weak D call: TRBD1 (5 bases). The V end was cut by 5 bases, the J end by 3 bases, with 14 bases between. The germline CDR1 and CDR2 sequences are MNHEY and SVGAGI. The length of the CDR3 is 15 residues. The CDR3 protein is CASSRSSGSGNTIYF. CDR3 nucleotide sequence: TGTGCCAGCAGTCGTTCCTCAGGGAGTGGAAACACCATATATTTT.

The genes are TRBV12-3 or TRBV12-4 and TRBJ1-4; the D gene is possibly TRBD1 (5 bases). V dropped 6 bases and J dropped 8 bases, with 10 bases sitting between them. CDR3 length: 12 residues. The CDR3 spells CASSPGGEKLFF. CDR3 sequence (DNA): TGTGCCAGCAGCCCGGGGGGGGAAAAACTGTTTTTT.

This sequence joins TRBV24-1 and TRBJ2-3, with D unclear. CDR1 is KGHDR and CDR2 is SFDVKD in the germline V gene. V was clipped by 0 bases and J by 5 bases, with 8 bases between them. This CDR3 is 14 amino acids long. This chain's CDR3 is CATSDLSRQDTQYF. The CDR3 nucleotides read TGTGCCACCAGTGATTTGAGCAGACAAGATACGCAGTATTTT.

V usage is TRBV4-2 and J usage is TRBJ1-1; 8 bases are shared with TRBD1. The CDR3 has 15 amino acids. The germline gives CDR1 LGHNA, CDR2 YNFKEQ. V dropped 1 base and J dropped 4; count of bases not matched to a gene: 5. CDR3 nucleotide sequence: TGTGCCAGCAGCCAAGGGACAGGGTCGTTCACTGAAGCTTTCTTT. Its protein is CASSQGTGSFTEAFF.

The CDR3 loop reads CATSSSGRAYNEQFF. For the CDR3, the DNA is TGTGCCACCAGCAGTAGCGGGAGGGCGTACAATGAGCAGTTCTTC. V is TRBV15 and J is TRBJ2-1, with 11 bases aligning to TRBD2. CDR1 is LNHNV and CDR2 is YYDKDF in the germline V gene (reference sequence). With 3 bases clipped from V and 4 bases from J, the junction kept 2 bases outside the gene matches. There are 15 residues in the CDR3. Using reference TRBV15 and TRBJ2-1 for the parts outside the CDR3, the full variable domain is DAMVIQNPRYQVTQFGKPVTLSCSQTLNHNVMYWYQQKSSQAPKLLFHYYDKDFNNEADTPDNFQSRRPNTSFCFLDIRSPGLGDTAMYLCATSSSGRAYNEQFFGPGTRLTVL.

The chain couples TRBV23-1 to TRBJ2-4; no definite D call. TRBV23-1 is an open reading frame whose function is uncertain. V dropped 2 bases and J dropped 2 bases, with 7 bases sitting between them. The CDR3 spans 14 residues. The CDR3 spells CASSQPETKNIQYF. As DNA, the CDR3 is TGCGCCAGCAGTCAACCTGAGACCAAAAACATTCAGTACTTC.

The J gene is TRBJ1-1, the V gene TRBV30, with TRBD1 as a possible D gene (6 bases). Germline lookup yields CDR1 GTSNPN and CDR2 SVGIG (reference sequence). Trimming took off 3 bases at V and 3 bases at J, with 14 bases between the two ends. This CDR3 has 14 amino acids. DNA of the CDR3: TGTGCCTGGAGGACGGGGGGGGCTTACACTGAAGCTTTCTTT. Its translation: CAWRTGGAYTEAFF.

The rearrangement joins TRBV7-6 to TRBJ2-1; TRBD1 aligns across 7 bases. This CDR3 spans 16 amino acids. From germline, CDR1 is SGHVS and CDR2 FNYEAQ. J gave up 2 bases and V 5 bases, and 9 bases lay outside the gene matches. The CDR3 bases are TGTGCCAGCAGCCTGCGACAGGGAAGCGCCTACAATGAGCAGTTCTTC. Translating gives CASSLRQGSAYNEQFF.

V usage is TRBV25-1 and J usage is TRBJ1-1; possible D gene TRBD1, 5 bases. The CDR3 runs 15 residues. V shed 5 bases and J shed 4 bases, with 17 bases lying between them. The germline CDR1 and CDR2 sequences are MGHDK and SYGVNS. The CDR3 DNA reads as TGTGCCAGCAGTCCCGGGGGAGAAGGAGTCACTGAAGCTTTCTTT. Its protein is CASSPGGEGVTEAFF.

This chain connects TRBV11-1 to TRBJ2-7; tentatively, D is TRBD1 (6 bases). The CDR3 is 15 amino acids. Trimming took off 2 bases at V and 1 base at J, with 12 bases between the two ends. CDR1 and CDR2 (germline): SGHAT, FQDESV (reference sequence). CDR3 sequence: CASSLRDTGSYEQYF. CDR3 DNA: TGTGCCAGCAGCTTACGGGACACTGGATCCTACGAGCAGTACTTC.

V and J are TRBV28 and TRBJ2-1; D unresolved. In germline, CDR1 is MDHEN, CDR2 SYDVKM. Trimming stripped 4 bases from V and 1 base from J, with 14 bases between. The CDR3 is 16 amino acids. CDR3 nucleotides: TGTGCCAGCAGTTCAATCCACAGTATTTCCTACAATGAGCAGTTCTTC. This gives the protein CASSSIHSISYNEQFF.

The chain employs TRBV18 and TRBJ1-2; possibly TRBD1 for D (6 bases). The V end lost 2 bases, the J end lost 7 bases, and 23 bases lay between the germline ends. Germline assignment: CDR1 KGHSH and CDR2 LQKENI. The CDR3 totals 17 residues. CDR3 sequence (DNA): TGTGCCAGCTCACCAAGTTCGGGGGGCGGCGGCTATTTTGGCTACACCTTC. It yields the protein CASSPSSGGGGYFGYTF.

The V gene is TRBV11-2, the J gene TRBJ2-4; D is undetermined. This CDR3 contains 11 residues. Germline CDR1 is SGHAT and CDR2 is FQNNGV. Trimming left V 5 bases short and J 6 bases short, with 5 bases between. The CDR3 nucleotides are TGTGCCAGCAGCCCAGGAAACATTCAGTACTTC. It codes for CASSPGNIQYF.

This chain links TRBV10-3 with TRBJ1-6; 7 nucleotides agree with TRBD1. J was trimmed by 0 bases and V by 5 bases; bases with no gene match: 10. Germline V gene sequence: CDR1 ENHRY, CDR2 SYGVKD. This CDR3 has 18 residues. The CDR3 sequence is CAISHGQDASSYNSPLHF. CDR3 DNA: TGTGCCATCAGTCACGGACAGGACGCGAGCTCCTATAATTCACCCCTCCACTTT.

The chain combines TRBV28 with TRBJ2-1; TRBD1 agrees at 8 bases. V shed 3 bases, J shed 7 bases, and the junction held 11 bases outside the gene matches. CDR3 length equals 16 residues. Germline V gene lookup returns CDR1 MDHEN and CDR2 SYDVKM. Here the CDR3 DNA reads TGTGCCAGCAGTTTCCCCGGGACAGGATTGCGGAATGAGCAGTTCTTC. Encoded protein: CASSFPGTGLRNEQFF.

The CDR3 nucleotides read TGTGCCAGCAGCCTCGACAGGGACTCCTACAATGAGCAGTTCTTC. Its translation is CASSLDRDSYNEQFF. The chain joins TRBV7-2 to TRBJ2-1; TRBD1 matches at 7 bases. Germline V lookup: CDR1 SGHTA, CDR2 FQGNSA. The CDR3 loop spans 15 amino acids. The ends lost 5 bases at V and 0 bases at J; junction bases unmatched: 4.